This T cell receptor beta chain was captured in a study of T cells after yellow fever vaccination. V lost 3 bases, J lost 10 bases, and 13 bases lay in between. Germline CDR1 SGHRS, CDR2 YFSETQ. This CDR3 comprises 12 residues. Generation of TCR cDNA used 5'RACE template switching (which added a universal primer site and UMIs). In TCRdb, the 5' RACE reads were re-called with MiXCR into one record per CDR3 protein. The sample yields around 350,000 distinct CDR3 sequences, under 14% seen once. General study findings and limits: The CD4 compartment and the CD8 compartment contained a small share of clonotypes in common. Reappearance after the booster was seen for most primary-vaccination clones, at 95% to 96% CD4 and about 90% CD8. Researchers report a weaker secondary response that nonetheless peaked faster, day 5 versus 15.

This clonotype has a handful of counts. Its antigen is still unknown. The TCR originated in a man between 18 and 29 years old who received the YFV17D yellow fever vaccine. The sequencing used PBMCs, collected on the day of the first yellow fever vaccination. The gene calls are TRBV5-1 and TRBJ1-1; no reliable D call. The CDR3 region is CASSSDGLGAFF. The CDR3 nucleotides are TGCGCCAGCAGCTCCGACGGCCTTGGAGCTTTCTTT.